The subject of this entry is one T cell receptor beta chain. Antigen: not known. The V end was cut by 2 bases, the J end by 5 bases, with 11 bases between. The germline CDR1 and CDR2 sequences are SGHNT and YYREEE (reference sequence). The CDR3 loop spans 13 amino acids. The assay was immunoSEQ multiplex PCR, and TCRdb's table has in-frame clones only and misses some. The sample contains 100,000 to 150,000 clones, 87% of which appear only once. This sample was included in a study of T cell responses to AZD1222 COVID-19 vaccine. The study's findings and limits: Dominant at 160-218 and 743-854, vaccine-associated CD4 TCRs also spanned spike. Variant regions that are unmutated are reportedly the target of nearly half of spike-specific TCRs. Two AZD1222 administrations were followed by greater Spike-specific TCR breadth and depth.

V and J are TRBV5-4 and TRBJ2-7; D possibly uses TRBD1 or TRBD2 (5 bases each). The sequencing here drew on peripheral blood, taken on day 0 of AZD1222 vaccination. The clonotype originates from an adult in good health. The CDR3 is CASSFRDPDEQYF. The CDR3 bases are TGTGCCAGCAGCTTCCGGGACCCAGACGAGCAGTACTTC.